These T cell receptor beta chains were read from a single sample in a study of shared clonotypes between healthy human individuals. The assay was immunoSEQ multiplex PCR, and TCRdb's table has in-frame clones only and misses some. This table holds a few million clones, about 94% found once. The sample taken for sequencing was naive CD4+ T cells sorted from blood. The receptors here all came from a man aged 18 to 35 in good health. The CDR3 runs from the conserved cysteine through the conserved F or W. The D gene is left open where the match is weak. Clone size is given for some rows only: seen once, a few or many times, or a class if the clone is expanded.

-	TRBJ2-7	TRBV4-1	-	CASSQGGLKGQYF	TGCGCCAGCAGCCAAGGGGGCCTTAAGGGGCAGTACTTC
-	TRBJ1-1	TRBV6-5	-	CASSYSMWAGTEAFF	TGTGCCAGCAGTTACTCGATGTGGGCTGGCACTGAAGCTTTCTTT
-	TRBJ2-7	TRBV4-1	-	CASSQDLWGLGSEQYF	TGCGCCAGCAGCCAAGATCTTTGGGGGCTGGGCTCCGAGCAGTACTTC
-	TRBJ1-2	TRBV9	-	CASSVAPGGPTGYTF	TGTGCCAGCAGCGTAGCCCCGGGGGGGCCGACTGGCTACACCTTC
-	TRBJ1-3	TRBV19	-	CASSMQGQAGNTIYF	TGTGCCAGTAGTATGCAAGGCCAGGCTGGAAACACCATATATTTT
-	TRBJ2-2	TRBV11-3	-	CASSSQSTGELFF	TGTGCCAGCAGCTCCCAATCCACCGGGGAGCTGTTTTTT
-	TRBJ2-5	TRBV7-2	TRBD2	CASSLQYSGSRETQYF	TGTGCCAGCAGCTTACAATACAGCGGGAGTCGGGAGACCCAGTACTTC
-	TRBJ2-3	TRBV5-1	-	CASSPRGFGGTDTQYF	TGCGCCAGCAGCCCAAGGGGGTTTGGAGGGACAGATACGCAGTATTTT
once	TRBJ2-7	TRBV29-1	-	CSVEGLTYEQYF	TGCAGCGTTGAGGGGTTAACCTACGAGCAGTACTTC
-	TRBJ2-7	TRBV10-3	-	CAISDWTDPYEQYF	TGTGCCATCAGTGATTGGACAGATCCCTACGAGCAGTACTTC
-	TRBJ2-3	TRBV11-3	TRBD2	CASSLLAGGVTDTQYF	TGTGCCAGCAGCTTATTAGCGGGAGGGGTAACAGATACGCAGTATTTT
-	TRBJ2-5	TRBV5-4	-	CASSSVGVETQYF	TGTGCCAGCAGCTCCGTAGGGGTAGAGACCCAGTACTTC
-	TRBJ2-1	TRBV2	-	CASSDRGYNEQFF	TGTGCCAGCAGTGATAGGGGGTACAATGAGCAGTTCTTC
-	TRBJ2-6	TRBV4-1	-	CASSRDGHSGANVLTF	TGCGCCAGCAGCCGGGACGGACACTCTGGGGCCAACGTCCTGACTTTC